The clone carrying this TCR beta chain was detected ten times or more. Its antigen is unidentified. TCR beta CDR3 region amplification was performed from RNA transcripts. Initially, a first-round RT-PCR of the TCR CDR3 employed the HTBI primer set. TCRdb reanalysed the multiplex PCR reads using MiXCR and keeps one entry per CDR3 protein. The sample has around 520,000 distinct CDR3 sequences, around 15% seen once; the top ten hold around 14%. This entry belongs to a study of T cells in Graves' hyperthyroidism and ophthalmopathy. Regarding the study as a whole: Among thyroid clonotypes expanded above 0.001, most also appeared in blood. Prediction of ophthalmopathy progression came a median around 6 months pre-onset.

Trimming took off 6 bases at V and 4 bases at J, with 14 bases between the two ends. The CDR3 spans 13 residues. Germline lookup yields CDR1 DFQATT and CDR2 SNEGSKA (reference sequence). Stability of Graves' hyperthyroidism was defined as absent ophthalmopathy progression within 18 months. Clinical symptoms, serum thyroxine and TRAb, thyroid ultrasound and orbital computed tomography together formed the diagnostic basis. The chain couples TRBV20-1 to TRBJ2-3; a possible D gene is TRBD1 (6 bases). This sequence originates from a woman aged 40 to 49 with Graves' hyperthyroidism. The sequenced sample was blood. CDR3 coding DNA: TGCAGTGCAAGCGAGGGGGTGGCAGATACGCAGTATTTT. Amino acids: CSASEGVADTQYF.